The following is a T cell receptor beta chain sequence with its context. Antigen: not known. The time point was: pre-sensitization, week 0. Described treatment: therapeutic diphenylcyclopropenone sensitization with weekly scalp DPC. The CDR3 sequence is 13 residues long. Germline values: CDR1 ENHRY, CDR2 SYGVKD. V was cut by 4 bases and J by 7 bases, with 11 bases left in between. The record originates from a study of human T cells and chemical hapten exposure. General study findings and limits: A positive correlation with patch test score was found for PT1 expanded TCR counts. After DPC sensitization, TCRs above 1 in 1000 frequency showed no change. Among expanded TCRs, significantly more large CDR3 similarity clusters formed than among controls.

The authors' processing: Samples contained a median of about 96,000 TCRs, with a range of roughly 20,000 to 690,600. TCRdb reprocessed the RACE reads via MiXCR and lists one record per CDR3 protein. TCRdb assigned the V and J calls; the authors' analysis was not used. The repertoire has 190,000 or so distinct CDR3 sequences, approximately 29% of them found once; the top ten carry less than 3.5%. This chain joins TRBV10-3 and TRBJ1-5; tentative D call: TRBD1 (5 bases). The input for sequencing was whole blood, taken in connection with sensitization to the hapten diphenylcyclopropenone (DPC). The sequence was obtained from a woman aged 25 to 45 with alopecia areata. Some clones in this sample may be carry-over from other donors' samples. This CDR3 reads CAISGPGQQPQHF. The CDR3 DNA reads TGTGCCATCAGTGGACCAGGGCAGCAGCCCCAGCATTTT.